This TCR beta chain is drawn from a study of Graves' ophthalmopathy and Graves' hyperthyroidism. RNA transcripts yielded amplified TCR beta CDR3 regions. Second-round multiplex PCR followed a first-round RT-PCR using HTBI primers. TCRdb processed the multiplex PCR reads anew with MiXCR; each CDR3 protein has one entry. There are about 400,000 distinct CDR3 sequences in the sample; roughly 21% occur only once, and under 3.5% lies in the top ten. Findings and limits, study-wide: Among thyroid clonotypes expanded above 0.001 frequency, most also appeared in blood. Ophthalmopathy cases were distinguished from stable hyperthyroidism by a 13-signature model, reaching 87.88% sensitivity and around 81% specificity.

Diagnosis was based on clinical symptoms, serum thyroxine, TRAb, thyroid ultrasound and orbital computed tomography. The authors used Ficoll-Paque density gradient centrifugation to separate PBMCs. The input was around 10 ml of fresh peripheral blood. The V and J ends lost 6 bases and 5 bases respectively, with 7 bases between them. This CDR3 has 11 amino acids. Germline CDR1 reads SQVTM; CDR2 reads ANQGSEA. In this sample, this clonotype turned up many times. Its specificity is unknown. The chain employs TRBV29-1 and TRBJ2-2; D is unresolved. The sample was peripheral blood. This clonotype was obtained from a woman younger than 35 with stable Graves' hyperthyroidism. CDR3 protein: CSVDATGELFF. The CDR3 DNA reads TGCAGCGTGGATGCTACCGGGGAGCTGTTTTTT.